One and the same sample provided the 20 T cell receptor beta chains below, sequenced in a study of lymphopenia after photon versus proton radiotherapy. Produced via immunoSEQ multiplex PCR; TCRdb's table is partial and in-frame only. Found here are under 30,000 clones, 90% of them singletons; the top ten hold under 0.9%. The source was peripheral blood, collected from a patient treated with photon-based radiotherapy. All receptors derive from a woman between 50 and 59 years old with cholangiocarcinoma.

This rearrangement joins TRBV6-1 to TRBJ2-3; 9 bases line up with TRBD1. Trimming cost V 5 bases and J 4 bases; bases outside gene matches: 4. The CDR3 runs to 14 residues. The V gene's germline CDR1 is MNHNS and CDR2 SASEGT. This chain's CDR3 is CASSRDRDSDTQYF. The CDR3, as DNA: TGTGCCAGCAGTAGGGACAGGGACTCAGATACGCAGTATTTT.

V is TRBV4-1 and J is TRBJ2-1, with 7 bases identical to TRBD2. CDR3 size: 17 residues. Per germline, CDR1 MGHRA and CDR2 YSYEKL. V gave up 3 bases and J gave up 9 bases; unmatched junction bases: 17. This chain's CDR3 is CASSQFGTGTIGREQFF. CDR3 sequence (DNA): TGCGCCAGCAGCCAGTTTGGGACTGGGACTATAGGCCGTGAGCAGTTCTTC.

V gene TRBV6-1 combines with J gene TRBJ1-4; D gene unclear. Per germline, CDR1 MNHNS and CDR2 SASEGT. V was cut by 2 bases and J by 5 bases, with 12 bases left in between. The CDR3 has 15 residues. The CDR3 nucleotides read TGTGCCAGCAGTGAACTGGGCGACTTCAATGAAAAACTGTTTTTT. This sequence encodes CASSELGDFNEKLFF.

This clone has only one observation. V is TRBV7-6 and J is TRBJ2-5; tentative D call: TRBD1 (6 bases). Per the germline V gene, CDR1 is SGHVS and CDR2 is FNYEAQ. The CDR3 runs to 15 residues. Deletions cut 7 bases from V and 0 bases from J, with 15 bases between. The CDR3 loop reads CASTLQRGYQETQYF. The CDR3, as DNA: TGTGCCAGCACCCTACAAAGGGGGTACCAAGAGACCCAGTACTTC.

The chain uses TRBV28 and TRBJ2-7; 7 bases are a match to TRBD1. Germline-derived CDR1 and CDR2 are MDHEN and SYDVKM. This CDR3 has 14 amino acids. Trimming cost V 7 bases and J 3 bases; bases outside gene matches: 9. CDR3 loop: CASTAGTADYEQYF. The CDR3 region has the DNA TGTGCCAGCACCGCCGGGACAGCAGACTACGAGCAGTACTTC. The entire variable domain, with the rest obtained from reference TRBV28 and TRBJ2-7, is as follows: DVKVTQSSRYLVKRTGEKVFLECVQDMDHENMFWYRQDPGLGLRLIYFSYDVKMKEKGDIPEGYSVSREKKERFSLILESASTNQTSMYLCASTAGTADYEQYFGPGTRLTVT.

V is TRBV27 and J is TRBJ1-4; D remains ambiguous. The V end was cut by 6 bases, the J end by 0 bases, with 14 bases between. Germline-derived CDR1 and CDR2 are MNHEY and SMNVEV (reference sequence). This CDR3 contains 16 residues. This CDR3 is CASSHASLSTNEKLFF. CDR3 coding DNA: TGTGCCAGCAGCCACGCTTCCTTGTCAACTAATGAAAAACTGTTTTTT.

This chain connects TRBV14 to TRBJ2-3, with D tentatively TRBD1 or TRBD2 (6 bases each). CDR1 and CDR2 (germline): SGHDN, FVKESK. The V end lost 0 bases, the J end lost 6 bases, and 16 bases lay between the germline ends. This CDR3 contains 16 residues. Here the CDR3 DNA reads TGTGCCAGCAGCCAAGATTTTTGGCAGGGGAGGGATACGCAGTATTTT. It yields the protein CASSQDFWQGRDTQYF.

This sequence joins TRBV5-6 and TRBJ1-2; 8 bases are a match to TRBD1. J lost 3 bases, V lost 4 bases, and 11 bases had no gene match. This CDR3 spans 16 amino acids. Germline CDR1 SGHDT, CDR2 YYEEEE. The CDR3 DNA sequence: TGTGCCAGCAGCCTCTTCTCAGGGGGCCTAGACTATGGCTACACCTTC. Translation gives CASSLFSGGLDYGYTF. Together with reference TRBV5-6 and TRBJ1-2, the CDR3 gives the full variable domain: DAGVTQSPTHLIKTRGQQVTLRCSPKSGHDTVSWYQQALGQGPQFIFQYYEEEERQRGNFPDRFSGHQFPNYSSELNVNALLLGDSALYLCASSLFSGGLDYGYTFGSGTRLTVV.

This chain joins TRBV4-3 and TRBJ2-7; 9 positions agree with TRBD2. The germline CDR1 and CDR2 sequences are LGHNA and YSLEER. This CDR3 has 17 residues. The ends lost 3 bases at V and 1 base at J; junction bases unmatched: 10. The CDR3 protein is CASSHGLLAGLSYEQYF. In nucleotides, the CDR3 is TGCGCCAGCAGCCACGGTTTACTAGCGGGTCTTTCCTACGAGCAGTACTTC.

A single count supports this clone. The chain employs TRBV4-1 and TRBJ2-5; 10 nucleotides match TRBD1. Germline V gives CDR1 MGHRA, CDR2 YSYEKL. Unmatched junction bases numbered 7, after V lost 4 bases and J lost 5 bases. CDR3 length: 15 residues. The CDR3 loop reads CASSPGTGAKETQYF. The CDR3 nucleotides are TGCGCCAGCAGCCCCGGGACAGGGGCTAAGGAGACCCAGTACTTC.

V gene TRBV7-2 combines with J gene TRBJ2-1; D might be TRBD2 (5 bases). The CDR3 extends over 16 amino acids. The germline V and J ends were trimmed by 0 bases and 6 bases, with 15 bases remaining between them. Germline CDR1 SGHTA, CDR2 FQGNSA. CDR3 region: CASSLAVSNRGNEQFF. DNA for the CDR3: TGTGCCAGCAGCTTAGCCGTGTCGAACCGGGGCAATGAGCAGTTCTTC.

The rearrangement joins TRBV4-3 to TRBJ1-1; unclear D gene. This CDR3 has 15 amino acids. Germline-derived CDR1 and CDR2 are LGHNA and YSLEER. The V end lost 0 bases, the J end lost 2 bases, and 10 bases lay between the germline ends. The CDR3 sequence: CASSQEGGINTEAFF. The CDR3 coding sequence is TGCGCCAGCAGCCAAGAAGGCGGCATCAACACTGAAGCTTTCTTT.

The chain combines TRBV5-4 with TRBJ2-7, with a possible D match to TRBD1 (7 bases). CDR3 length: 14 residues. The germline V gene encodes CDR1 SGHNT and CDR2 YYREEE (reference sequence). Trimming pared 4 bases from V and 3 bases from J, leaving 14 bases between. This chain's CDR3 is CASSRQGGIYEQYF. Here the CDR3 DNA reads TGTGCCAGCAGCCGGCAGGGGGGAATCTACGAGCAGTACTTC.

As for this clone: The junction does not match germline at one end; this may be a read error. The V and J genes are TRBV2 and TRBJ2-3; 11 bases are a match to TRBD2. Germline lookup yields CDR1 SNHLY and CDR2 FYNNEI. The CDR3 contains 14 residues. The CDR3 nucleotides read TGTGCCGGCAGAGGGACTAGCGGTTGGAATACGCAGTATTTT. Translated: CAGRGTSGWNTQYF. Combining the CDR3 with reference TRBV2 and TRBJ2-3 gives the whole variable domain EPEVTQTPSHQVTQMGQEVILRCVPISNHLYFYWYRQILGQKVEFLVSFYNNEISEKSEIFDDQFSVERPDGSNFTLKIRSTKLEDSAMYFCAGRGTSGWNTQYFGPGTRLTVL.

This chain uses TRBV7-9 with TRBJ2-7, with 12 bases that match TRBD2. Germline V gene data show CDR1 as SEHNR and CDR2 as FQNEAQ (reference sequence). This CDR3 contains 16 residues. With 4 bases clipped from V and 4 bases from J, the junction kept 8 bases outside the gene matches. CDR3 sequence: CASSSPTSGGAYEQYF. CDR3 sequence (DNA): TGTGCCAGCAGCTCACCGACTAGCGGGGGCGCATACGAGCAGTACTTC.

The chain is built from TRBV14 and TRBJ1-1, with D hard to call. V shed 4 bases and J shed 1 base, with 7 bases lying between them. Looked up from germline, CDR1 is SGHDN and CDR2 is FVKESK. CDR3 length: 13 amino acids. In DNA, the CDR3 is TGTGCCAGCAGCCCCAGTCCGAACACTGAAGCTTTCTTT. It yields the protein CASSPSPNTEAFF.

The genes are TRBV10-1 and TRBJ1-1; D is possibly TRBD1 (6 bases). Germline assignment: CDR1 WNHNN and CDR2 SYGVQD (reference sequence). The CDR3 spans 13 residues. The V and J ends lost 2 bases and 4 bases respectively, with 8 bases between them. CDR3 region: CASSEQGPTEAFF. As DNA, the CDR3 is TGCGCCAGCAGTGAGCAGGGGCCCACTGAAGCTTTCTTT.

The chain employs TRBV10-1 and TRBJ2-7; TRBD2 matches 7 bases. This CDR3 spans 13 amino acids. The V segment lost 0 bases and the J segment 7 bases; nucleotides outside the gene matches: 3. Germline CDR1 reads WNHNN; CDR2 reads SYGVQD (reference sequence). The CDR3 region has the DNA TGCGCCAGCAGTGAGTCGACGCGGGGGGAGCAGTACTTC. Its protein is CASSESTRGEQYF.

The V call is TRBV6-1, the J call TRBJ1-5; unclear D gene. V was clipped by 0 bases and J by 1 base, with 7 bases between them. In germline, CDR1 is MNHNS, CDR2 SASEGT. The CDR3 loop spans 15 amino acids. The CDR3 region has the DNA TGTGCCAGCAGTGAAGCTGTAATGAGCAATCAGCCCCAGCATTTT. Protein product: CASSEAVMSNQPQHF.

The chain is built from TRBV5-6 and TRBJ2-5, with D possibly called TRBD1 or TRBD2 (5 bases each). V was clipped by 0 bases and J by 4 bases, with 10 bases between them. Germline V gives CDR1 SGHDT, CDR2 YYEEEE. The CDR3 is 14 residues long. The DNA for the CDR3 is TGTGCCAGCAGCTTGGCGGGACGCAGAGAGACCCAGTACTTC. Its translation: CASSLAGRRETQYF.